These 2 T cell receptor beta chains came from one sample sequenced in a study of T cells in Graves' hyperthyroidism and ophthalmopathy. Using RNA transcripts as the source, TCR beta CDR3 regions were amplified. The HTBI primer set served for first-round RT-PCR of the TCR CDR3. Each CDR3 protein is one row after TCRdb ran MiXCR on the multiplex PCR reads. The data contain some 320,000 distinct CDR3 sequences, roughly 13% of them singletons. The sequenced sample consisted of blood. These receptors all stem from a woman in her thirties or forties with Graves' ophthalmopathy.

CDR3 loop: CASSLELAGGKGGDTQYF. The DNA for the CDR3 is TGTGCCAGCAGCTTAGAGCTAGCGGGAGGGAAAGGAGGGGATACGCAGTATTTT. V gene TRBV7-9 combines with J gene TRBJ2-3; TRBD2 matches at 12 bases. There are 18 residues in the CDR3. Germline CDR1 and CDR2: SEHNR and FQNEAQ (reference sequence). V lost 1 base to trimming and J lost 6 bases; unmatched junction nucleotides: 11.

About this clonotype: Germline and junction disagree at one end, which may indicate a read error. The genes are TRBV19 and TRBJ2-7, with no clear D. The CDR3 loop spans 8 amino acids. Looked up from germline, CDR1 is LNHDA and CDR2 is SQIVND (reference sequence). The CDR3 DNA reads as TGCGACCAATACGAGCAGTACTTC. Encoded protein: CDQYEQYF.